This record covers a single T cell receptor beta chain. This CDR3 has 13 amino acids. The V end was cut by 8 bases, the J end by 5 bases, with 15 bases between. The germline CDR1 and CDR2 sequences are SNHLY and FYNNEI. These data originate in a study of cytomegalovirus exposure and HLA in healthy donors. In the study overall: The Caucasian-associated ancestry cluster contained 75% to 85% of the roughly 370 genotyped donors.

The PCR ran on 60 Vbeta and 13 Jbeta primers. The table came from immunoSEQ multiplex PCR; TCRdb's copy has only in-frame clones and leaves some out. This table has about 170,000 clones, about 80% appearing once. The chain recombines TRBV2 with TRBJ2-5, with D possibly being TRBD2 (6 bases). The TCR was taken from a woman under 40 in good health and CMV-seropositive. The source material was PBMCs. The CDR3: CASGGRQMETQYF. As DNA, the CDR3 is TGTGCCAGCGGGGGGAGGCAAATGGAGACCCAGTACTTC.